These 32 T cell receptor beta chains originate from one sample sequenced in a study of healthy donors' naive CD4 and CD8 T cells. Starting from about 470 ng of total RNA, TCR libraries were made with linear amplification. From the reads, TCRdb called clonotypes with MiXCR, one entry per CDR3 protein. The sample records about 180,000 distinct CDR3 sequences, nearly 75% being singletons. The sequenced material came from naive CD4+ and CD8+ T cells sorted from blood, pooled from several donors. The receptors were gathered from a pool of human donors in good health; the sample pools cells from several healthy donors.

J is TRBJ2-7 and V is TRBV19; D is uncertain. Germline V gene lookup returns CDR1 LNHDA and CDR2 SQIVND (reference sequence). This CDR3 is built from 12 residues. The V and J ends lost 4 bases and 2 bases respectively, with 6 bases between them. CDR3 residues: CASSNVPYEQYF. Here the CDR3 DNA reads TGTGCCAGTAGTAACGTACCCTACGAGCAGTACTTC. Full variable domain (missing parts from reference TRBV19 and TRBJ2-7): DGGITQSPKYLFRKEGQNVTLSCEQNLNHDAMYWYRQDPGQGLRLIYYSQIVNDFQKGDIAEGYSVSREKKESFPLTVTSAQKNPTAFYLCASSNVPYEQYFGPGTRLTVT.

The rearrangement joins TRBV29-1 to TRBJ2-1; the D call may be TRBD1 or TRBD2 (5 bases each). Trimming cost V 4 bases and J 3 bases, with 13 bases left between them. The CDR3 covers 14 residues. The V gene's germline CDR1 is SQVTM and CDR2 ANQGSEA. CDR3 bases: TGCAGCGTTGCTGGGGGAGTAGTCTACAATGAGCAGTTCTTC. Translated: CSVAGGVVYNEQFF.

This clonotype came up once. Written as DNA, the CDR3 is TGTGCCAGCAGTGTTCCCGGGACAGATGGAGATACGCAGTATTTT. As protein: CASSVPGTDGDTQYF. This rearrangement joins TRBV27 to TRBJ2-3; 7 nucleotides agree with TRBD1. V lost 5 bases and J lost 5; bases outside the gene matches: 10. The V gene's germline CDR1 is MNHEY and CDR2 SMNVEV (reference sequence). This CDR3 region has 15 residues.

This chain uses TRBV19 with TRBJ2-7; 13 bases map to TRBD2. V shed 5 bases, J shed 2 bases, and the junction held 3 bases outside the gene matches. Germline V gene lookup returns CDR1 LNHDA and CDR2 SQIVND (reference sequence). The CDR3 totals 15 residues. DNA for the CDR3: TGTGCCAGTAGTTTGGGACTAGCGGGACCCTACGAGCAGTACTTC. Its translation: CASSLGLAGPYEQYF.

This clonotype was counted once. CDR3 amino acids: CASSQDTGGTEAFF. CDR3 nucleotides: TGTGCCAGCAGCCAAGATACGGGCGGCACTGAAGCTTTCTTT. This rearrangement joins TRBV3-1 to TRBJ1-1, with D unresolved. This CDR3 contains 14 residues. The germline V gene has CDR1 LGHDT and CDR2 YNNKEL (reference sequence). V lost 0 bases and J lost 4, with 9 bases in between.

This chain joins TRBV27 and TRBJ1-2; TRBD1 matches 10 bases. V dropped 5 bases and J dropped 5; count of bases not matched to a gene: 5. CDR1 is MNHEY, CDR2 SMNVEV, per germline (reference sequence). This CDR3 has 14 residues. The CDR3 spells CASSPQGQGYGYTF. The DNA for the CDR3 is TGTGCCAGCAGTCCACAGGGACAGGGGTATGGCTACACCTTC.

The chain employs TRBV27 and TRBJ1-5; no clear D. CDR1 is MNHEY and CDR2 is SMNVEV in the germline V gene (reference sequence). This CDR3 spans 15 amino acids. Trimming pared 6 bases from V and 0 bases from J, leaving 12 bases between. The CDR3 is CASSPSTGSNQPQHF. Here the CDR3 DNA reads TGTGCCAGCAGCCCTAGCACGGGTAGCAATCAGCCCCAGCATTTT.

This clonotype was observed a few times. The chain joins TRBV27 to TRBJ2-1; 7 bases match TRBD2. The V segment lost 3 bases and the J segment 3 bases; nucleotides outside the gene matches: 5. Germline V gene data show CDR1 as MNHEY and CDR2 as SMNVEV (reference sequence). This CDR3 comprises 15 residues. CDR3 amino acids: CASSLALASYNEQFF. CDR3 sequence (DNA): TGTGCCAGCAGTTTGGCACTAGCGAGCTACAATGAGCAGTTCTTC.

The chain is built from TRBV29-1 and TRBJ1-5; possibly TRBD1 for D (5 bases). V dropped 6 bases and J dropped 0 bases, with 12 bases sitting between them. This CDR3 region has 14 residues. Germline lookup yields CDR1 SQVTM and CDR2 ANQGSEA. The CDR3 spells CSVKDRFSNQPQHF. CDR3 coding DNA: TGCAGCGTAAAAGACAGATTTAGCAATCAGCCCCAGCATTTT.

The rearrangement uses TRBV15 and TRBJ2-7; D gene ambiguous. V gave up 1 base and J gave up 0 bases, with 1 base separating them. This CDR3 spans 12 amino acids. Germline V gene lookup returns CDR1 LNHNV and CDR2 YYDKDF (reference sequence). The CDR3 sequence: CATSRASYEQYF. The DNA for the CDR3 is TGTGCCACCAGCAGAGCCTCCTACGAGCAGTACTTC.

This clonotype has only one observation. CDR3 residues: CSVEGFLGLAGDWQETQYF. The CDR3 coding sequence is TGCAGCGTTGAAGGCTTCTTGGGACTAGCGGGAGACTGGCAAGAGACCCAGTACTTC. The rearrangement uses TRBV29-1 and TRBJ2-5; 14 bases line up with TRBD2. This CDR3 is built from 19 residues. CDR1 and CDR2 from the germline V gene are SQVTM and ANQGSEA. The V gene end was trimmed by 1 base and the J gene end by 2 bases; junction bases not matched to a gene: 12.

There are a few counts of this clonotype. The CDR3 spells CASRGLAAVQETQYF. The CDR3 DNA sequence: TGTGCCAGCCGCGGACTAGCGGCTGTCCAAGAGACCCAGTACTTC. The chain couples TRBV27 to TRBJ2-5; 10 nucleotides align to TRBD2. The junction had 7 bases not matched to a gene; V was cut back by 8 bases and J by 1 base. The length of the CDR3 is 15 residues. Germline assignment: CDR1 MNHEY and CDR2 SMNVEV (reference sequence).

CDR3 nucleotide sequence: TGTGCCAGCAGCCGGGTAGCCTATCCCTACGAGCAGTACTTC. It yields the protein CASSRVAYPYEQYF. The chain joins TRBV14 to TRBJ2-7, with D hard to call. The germline V and J ends were trimmed by 4 bases and 2 bases, with 12 bases remaining between them. This CDR3 region has 14 residues. Germline values: CDR1 SGHDN, CDR2 FVKESK.

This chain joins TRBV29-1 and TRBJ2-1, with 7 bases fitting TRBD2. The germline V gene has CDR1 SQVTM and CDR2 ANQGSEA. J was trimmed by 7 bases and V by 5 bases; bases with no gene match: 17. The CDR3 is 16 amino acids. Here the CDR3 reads CSVKHLAALKGNEQFF. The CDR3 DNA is TGCAGCGTTAAGCACCTAGCGGCTTTAAAGGGGAATGAGCAGTTCTTC.

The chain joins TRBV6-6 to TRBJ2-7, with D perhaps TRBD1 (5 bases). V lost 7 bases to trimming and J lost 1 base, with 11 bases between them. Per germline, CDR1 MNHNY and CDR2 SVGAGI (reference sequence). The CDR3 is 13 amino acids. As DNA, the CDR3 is TGTGCCAGCACAGGGATCCCTTCCTACGAGCAGTACTTC. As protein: CASTGIPSYEQYF.

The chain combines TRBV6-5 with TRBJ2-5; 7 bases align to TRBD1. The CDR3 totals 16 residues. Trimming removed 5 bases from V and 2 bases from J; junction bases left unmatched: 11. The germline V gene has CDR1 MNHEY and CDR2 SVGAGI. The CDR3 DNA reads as TGTGCCAGCAGTCTAAGCTGGGGACAGATACAAGAGACCCAGTACTTC. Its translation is CASSLSWGQIQETQYF.

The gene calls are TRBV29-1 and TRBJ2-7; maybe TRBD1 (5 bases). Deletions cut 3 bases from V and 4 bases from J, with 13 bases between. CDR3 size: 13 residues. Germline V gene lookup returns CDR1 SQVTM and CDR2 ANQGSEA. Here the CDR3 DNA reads TGCAGCGTTGAGCAGGGTTACACTTACGAGCAGTACTTC. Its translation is CSVEQGYTYEQYF.

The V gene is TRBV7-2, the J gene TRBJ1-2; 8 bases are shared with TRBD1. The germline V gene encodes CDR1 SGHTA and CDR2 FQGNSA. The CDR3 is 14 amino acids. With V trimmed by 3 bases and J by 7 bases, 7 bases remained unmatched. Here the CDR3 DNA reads TGTGCCAGCAGCTTGGCAGGGGGCGCTGGTGGCTACACCTTC. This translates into CASSLAGGAGGYTF.

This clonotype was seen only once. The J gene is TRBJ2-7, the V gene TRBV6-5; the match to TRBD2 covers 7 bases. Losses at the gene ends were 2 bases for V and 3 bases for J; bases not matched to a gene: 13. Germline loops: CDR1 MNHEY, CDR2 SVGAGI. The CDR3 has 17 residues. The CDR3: CASSYASGGDLFYEQYF. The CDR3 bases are TGTGCCAGCAGTTACGCTTCGGGGGGTGACCTCTTCTACGAGCAGTACTTC.

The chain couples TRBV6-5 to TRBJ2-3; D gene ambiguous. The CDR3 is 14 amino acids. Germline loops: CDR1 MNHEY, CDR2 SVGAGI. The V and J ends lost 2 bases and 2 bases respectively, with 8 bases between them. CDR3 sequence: CASSYGGITDTQYF. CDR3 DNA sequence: TGTGCCAGCAGTTACGGCGGAATCACAGATACGCAGTATTTT.

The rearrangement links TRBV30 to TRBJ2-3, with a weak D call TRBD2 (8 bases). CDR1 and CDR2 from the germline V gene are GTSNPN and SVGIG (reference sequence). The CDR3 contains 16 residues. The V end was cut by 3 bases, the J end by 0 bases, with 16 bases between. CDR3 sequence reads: CAWSRGSGGSTDTQYF. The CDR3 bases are TGTGCCTGGAGCAGGGGGAGCGGGGGAAGCACAGATACGCAGTATTTT.

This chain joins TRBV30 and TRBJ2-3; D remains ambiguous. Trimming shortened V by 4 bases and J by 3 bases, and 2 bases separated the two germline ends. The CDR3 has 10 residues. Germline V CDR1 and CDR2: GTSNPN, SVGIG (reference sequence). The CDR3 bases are TGTGCCTGGACTACAGATACGCAGTATTTT. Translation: CAWTTDTQYF.

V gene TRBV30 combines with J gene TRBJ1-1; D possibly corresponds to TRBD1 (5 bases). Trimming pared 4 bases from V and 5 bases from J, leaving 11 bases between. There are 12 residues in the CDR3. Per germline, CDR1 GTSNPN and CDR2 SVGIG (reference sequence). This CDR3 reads CAWIVGPTEAFF. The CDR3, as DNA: TGTGCCTGGATTGTGGGGCCTACTGAAGCTTTCTTT.

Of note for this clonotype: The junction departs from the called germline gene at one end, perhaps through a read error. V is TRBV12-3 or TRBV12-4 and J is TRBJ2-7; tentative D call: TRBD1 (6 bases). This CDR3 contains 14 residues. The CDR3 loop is CASSFGDNSYEQYF. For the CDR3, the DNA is TGCGCCAGCAGTTTCGGGGACAACTCCTACGAGCAGTACTTC.

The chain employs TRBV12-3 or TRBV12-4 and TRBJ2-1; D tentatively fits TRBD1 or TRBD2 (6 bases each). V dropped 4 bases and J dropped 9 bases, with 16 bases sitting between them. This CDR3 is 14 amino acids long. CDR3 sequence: CASSSHLQGGEQFF. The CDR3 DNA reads TGTGCCAGCAGTTCCCATCTACAGGGAGGTGAGCAGTTCTTC.

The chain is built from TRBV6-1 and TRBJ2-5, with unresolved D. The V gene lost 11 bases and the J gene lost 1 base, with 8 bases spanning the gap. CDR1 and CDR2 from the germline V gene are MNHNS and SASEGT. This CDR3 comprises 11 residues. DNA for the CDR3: TGTGCCGGAAGCCTCCAAGAGACCCAGTACTTC. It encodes CAGSLQETQYF.

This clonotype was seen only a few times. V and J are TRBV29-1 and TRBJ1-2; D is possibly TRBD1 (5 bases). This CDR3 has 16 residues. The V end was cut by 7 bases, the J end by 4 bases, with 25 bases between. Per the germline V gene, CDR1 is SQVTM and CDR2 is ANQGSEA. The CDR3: CSAHGQAGGGAYGYTF. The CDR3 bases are TGCAGCGCCCACGGGCAGGCCGGCGGAGGGGCCTATGGCTACACCTTC.

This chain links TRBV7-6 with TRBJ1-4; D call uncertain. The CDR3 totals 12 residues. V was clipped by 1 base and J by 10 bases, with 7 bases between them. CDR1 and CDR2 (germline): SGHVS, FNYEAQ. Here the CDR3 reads CASSLEGGKLFF. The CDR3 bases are TGTGCCAGCAGCTTAGAAGGTGGAAAACTGTTTTTT.

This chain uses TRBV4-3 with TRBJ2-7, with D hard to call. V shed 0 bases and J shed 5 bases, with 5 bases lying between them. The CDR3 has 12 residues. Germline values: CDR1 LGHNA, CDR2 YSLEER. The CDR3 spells CASSQEAHEQYF. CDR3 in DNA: TGCGCCAGCAGCCAAGAGGCTCACGAGCAGTACTTC.

CDR3 region: CSASDRDLQETQYF. The DNA for the CDR3 is TGCAGCGCCTCGGACAGGGACCTCCAAGAGACCCAGTACTTC. The V call is TRBV29-1, the J call TRBJ2-5, with 8 nucleotides matching TRBD1. The V and J ends lost 7 bases and 1 base, in that order; junction bases with no gene match: 8. This CDR3 has 14 amino acids. Germline CDR1 SQVTM, CDR2 ANQGSEA.

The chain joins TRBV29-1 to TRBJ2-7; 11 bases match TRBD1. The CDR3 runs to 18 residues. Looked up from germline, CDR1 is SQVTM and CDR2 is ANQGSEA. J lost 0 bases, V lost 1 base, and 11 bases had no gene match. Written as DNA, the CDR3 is TGCAGCGTTGAAGGGGTTCGGGACAGGGGGTCGAGCTCCTACGAGCAGTACTTC. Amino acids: CSVEGVRDRGSSSYEQYF.

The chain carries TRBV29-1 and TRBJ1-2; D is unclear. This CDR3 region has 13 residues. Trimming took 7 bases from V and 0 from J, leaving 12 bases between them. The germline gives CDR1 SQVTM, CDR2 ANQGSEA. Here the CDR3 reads CSGDSTANYGYTF. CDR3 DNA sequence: TGCAGCGGAGACTCCACAGCTAACTATGGCTACACCTTC.